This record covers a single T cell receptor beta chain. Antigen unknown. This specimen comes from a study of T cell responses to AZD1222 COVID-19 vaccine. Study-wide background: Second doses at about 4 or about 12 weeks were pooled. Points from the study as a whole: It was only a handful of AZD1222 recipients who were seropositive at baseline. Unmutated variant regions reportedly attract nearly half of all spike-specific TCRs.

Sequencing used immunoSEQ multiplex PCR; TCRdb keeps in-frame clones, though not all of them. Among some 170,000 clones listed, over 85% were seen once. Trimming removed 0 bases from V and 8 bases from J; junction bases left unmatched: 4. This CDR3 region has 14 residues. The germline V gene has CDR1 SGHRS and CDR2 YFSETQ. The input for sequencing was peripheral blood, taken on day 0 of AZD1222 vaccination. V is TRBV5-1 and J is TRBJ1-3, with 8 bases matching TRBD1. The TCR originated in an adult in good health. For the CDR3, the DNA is TGCGCCAGCAGCTTGGGACAGGGGTTACACACCATATATTTT. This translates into CASSLGQGLHTIYF. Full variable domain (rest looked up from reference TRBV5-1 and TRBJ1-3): KAGVTQTPRYLIKTRGQQVTLSCSPISGHRSVSWYQQTPGQGLQFLFEYFSETQRNKGNFPGRFSGRQFSNSRSEMNVSTLELGDSALYLCASSLGQGLHTIYFGEGSWLTVV.